These T cell receptor beta chains were read from a single sample in a study of tumor-infiltrating lymphocytes in primary liver carcinoma. TCRdb re-analysed the multiplex PCR reads in MiXCR, keeping a single row per CDR3 protein. Of 180,000 or so distinct CDR3 sequences in the sample, 50% to 75% were seen once. Sequences were obtained from peripheral blood. Receptor source: a man aged 35-49 years with primary liver carcinoma and hepatitis B virus infection. Both conserved end residues are trimmed from each CDR3. The order of the fields is V gene, J gene, CDR3 protein.

v_call: TRBV11-1
j_call: TRBJ2-1
cdr3_aa: ASSLGRDLRDEQF

v_call: TRBV29-1
j_call: TRBJ2-7
cdr3_aa: SVLGTSGSSYEQY

v_call: TRBV28
j_call: TRBJ1-4
cdr3_aa: ASSLSRALDEKLF

v_call: TRBV12-3/TRBV12-4
j_call: TRBJ2-6
cdr3_aa: ASSSGTGVHGANVLT

v_call: TRBV5-1
j_call: TRBJ2-1
cdr3_aa: ASSLEFGEQF

v_call: TRBV11-2
j_call: TRBJ2-7
cdr3_aa: VSSLDMGFYEQY

v_call: TRBV11-2
j_call: TRBJ2-1
cdr3_aa: ASSLALAGFNEQF

v_call: TRBV4-2
j_call: TRBJ1-2
cdr3_aa: ASSRSGTEDGYT

v_call: TRBV6-2/TRBV6-3
j_call: TRBJ1-1
cdr3_aa: ASSYVGTGGEAF

v_call: TRBV7-9
j_call: TRBJ2-2
cdr3_aa: ASSLRPGELF

v_call: TRBV24-1
j_call: TRBJ2-1
cdr3_aa: ATSQTSGRNYNEQF

v_call: TRBV6-1
j_call: TRBJ2-7
cdr3_aa: ASSEEGQAYEQY

v_call: TRBV6-2/TRBV6-3
j_call: TRBJ2-1
cdr3_aa: ASSYPKAESYNEQF

v_call: TRBV11-2
j_call: TRBJ2-1
cdr3_aa: ASSLNYNEQF

v_call: TRBV12-3/TRBV12-4
j_call: TRBJ2-7
cdr3_aa: ASSSQDRGEQY

v_call: TRBV6-6
j_call: TRBJ2-1
cdr3_aa: ASRGTSGGNEQF

v_call: TRBV6-2/TRBV6-3
j_call: TRBJ2-7
cdr3_aa: ASSIDQIKYEQY

v_call: TRBV7-9
j_call: TRBJ2-1
cdr3_aa: ASSFWAGQQF

v_call: TRBV11-2
j_call: TRBJ2-5
cdr3_aa: ASSYQGEETQY

v_call: TRBV11-2
j_call: TRBJ2-2
cdr3_aa: ASRPPGQGPTGELL

v_call: TRBV29-1
j_call: TRBJ1-1
cdr3_aa: SVVTKSEAF

v_call: TRBV5-4
j_call: TRBJ2-3
cdr3_aa: ASSPGITYTDTQY

v_call: TRBV7-8
j_call: TRBJ2-7
cdr3_aa: ASSLEINSYDQC

v_call: TRBV6-5
j_call: TRBJ2-5
cdr3_aa: ASRTRYQEAQY

v_call: TRBV6-5
j_call: TRBJ2-2
cdr3_aa: ASSSPPGLAGRRGELF

v_call: TRBV5-6
j_call: TRBJ2-7
cdr3_aa: ASSFYVGTGDYEQY

v_call: TRBV12-3/TRBV12-4
j_call: TRBJ1-2
cdr3_aa: ASSLTGNCGYT

v_call: TRBV30
j_call: TRBJ2-1
cdr3_aa: AWSVTARGDEQF

v_call: TRBV6-1
j_call: TRBJ1-2
cdr3_aa: ASSSSPGTGGGGYT

v_call: TRBV11-2
j_call: TRBJ2-1
cdr3_aa: ASSSDRVGNNEQF

v_call: TRBV25-1
j_call: TRBJ2-1
cdr3_aa: ASSESGDRGLIEKF

v_call: TRBV10-3
j_call: TRBJ2-7
cdr3_aa: AISSRAQLDEQY

v_call: TRBV6-5
j_call: TRBJ2-3
cdr3_aa: ASSYSGGSTDTQY

v_call: TRBV6-5
j_call: TRBJ1-6
cdr3_aa: ASRRGTVNSPLH

v_call: TRBV11-2
j_call: TRBJ1-4
cdr3_aa: DSSSMYGAVAEKLF

v_call: TRBV7-8
j_call: TRBJ2-7
cdr3_aa: ASSLAPAGRTGATEQY

v_call: TRBV19
j_call: TRBJ1-2
cdr3_aa: ASRRGANHGYT

v_call: TRBV11-2
j_call: TRBJ2-7
cdr3_aa: ASSSRQGGFKQY

v_call: TRBV6-2/TRBV6-3
j_call: TRBJ1-2
cdr3_aa: ASSYAQGGYT

v_call: TRBV5-4
j_call: TRBJ1-4
cdr3_aa: ASSLSGSSNEKLF

v_call: TRBV10-3
j_call: TRBJ1-4
cdr3_aa: AIRAGATNEKLF

v_call: TRBV10-3
j_call: TRBJ2-7
cdr3_aa: AISEDRALEQY

v_call: TRBV5-8
j_call: TRBJ2-3
cdr3_aa: ASSLVPGGDTQY

v_call: TRBV10-3
j_call: TRBJ2-1
cdr3_aa: AIRDSQREGEQF